The rows below give T cell receptor beta chains drawn from one sample of a study of T cell repertoires in cytomegalovirus infection. TCRdb processed the reads anew with MiXCR; each CDR3 protein has one entry. In the table there are 510,000 or so distinct CDR3 sequences, about 26% of which are singletons. The sequenced sample consisted of PBMCs. These receptors were taken from a human donor in good health (CMV status not recorded). Some clones in this sample may be carry-over from other donors' samples. CDR3s include the opening cysteine and the closing phenylalanine or tryptophan. A D gene is named only where the DNA matches it firmly. Clone size is stated in some rows and not others, as once, few, many or a class when expanded.

D gene: .
V gene: TRBV7-3
clone size: many
J gene: TRBJ1-2
CDR3 protein: CASSFRGGYGYTF
CDR3 DNA: TGTGCCAGCAGCTTCCGGGGAGGATATGGCTACACCTTC

D gene: .
V gene: TRBV7-2
clone size: many
J gene: TRBJ2-1
CDR3 protein: CASSLDGEHNEQFF
CDR3 DNA: TGTGCCAGCAGCTTAGATGGGGAACACAATGAGCAGTTCTTC

D gene: .
V gene: TRBV28
clone size: .
J gene: TRBJ1-2
CDR3 protein: CASSVSQGNFGYTF
CDR3 DNA: TGTGCCAGCAGTGTCTCCCAGGGAAATTTCGGCTACACCTTC

D gene: TRBD2
V gene: TRBV7-3
clone size: .
J gene: TRBJ2-1
CDR3 protein: CASSLVSGVYNEQFF
CDR3 DNA: TGTGCCAGCAGCTTGGTTAGCGGGGTTTACAATGAGCAGTTCTTC

D gene: .
V gene: TRBV24-1
clone size: .
J gene: TRBJ2-3
CDR3 protein: CATSDHRATDTQYF
CDR3 DNA: TGTGCCACCAGTGACCACAGGGCAACAGATACGCAGTATTTT

D gene: .
V gene: TRBV11-2
clone size: many
J gene: TRBJ2-3
CDR3 protein: CASSLVATFTDTQYF
CDR3 DNA: TGTGCCAGCAGCTTAGTAGCGACATTCACAGATACGCAGTATTTT

D gene: .
V gene: TRBV18
clone size: .
J gene: TRBJ1-1
CDR3 protein: CASSPQGASTEAFF
CDR3 DNA: TGTGCCAGCTCACCACAAGGGGCAAGCACTGAAGCTTTCTTT

D gene: .
V gene: TRBV7-2
clone size: many
J gene: TRBJ1-4
CDR3 protein: CASSRTVRNEKLFF
CDR3 DNA: TGTGCCAGCAGTCGGACAGTCAGGAATGAAAAACTGTTTTTT

D gene: .
V gene: TRBV28
clone size: few
J gene: TRBJ1-6
CDR3 protein: CASRSGGAGNSPLHF
CDR3 DNA: TGTGCCAGCAGGTCCGGGGGCGCGGGAAATTCACCCCTCCACTTT

D gene: .
V gene: TRBV24-1
clone size: few
J gene: TRBJ2-1
CDR3 protein: CATSDLLINEQFF
CDR3 DNA: TGTGCCACCAGTGATTTACTAATCAATGAGCAGTTCTTC

D gene: TRBD1
V gene: TRBV19
clone size: few
J gene: TRBJ1-4
CDR3 protein: CASSIRQGTGEKLFF
CDR3 DNA: TGTGCCAGTAGTATTCGACAGGGGACGGGAGAAAAACTGTTTTTT

D gene: TRBD1
V gene: TRBV7-8
clone size: many
J gene: TRBJ1-5
CDR3 protein: CASSLGQGNNQPQHF
CDR3 DNA: TGTGCCAGCAGCTTAGGACAGGGGAACAATCAGCCCCAGCATTTT

D gene: .
V gene: TRBV7-8
clone size: .
J gene: TRBJ2-1
CDR3 protein: CASRDGDGRIKNEQFF
CDR3 DNA: TGTGCCAGCAGAGACGGGGACGGGAGAATCAAGAATGAGCAGTTCTTC

D gene: TRBD2
V gene: TRBV29-1
clone size: .
J gene: TRBJ2-3
CDR3 protein: CSAGTSGSGTDTQYF
CDR3 DNA: TGCAGCGCCGGGACTAGCGGGAGCGGCACAGATACGCAGTATTTT

D gene: .
V gene: TRBV4-3
clone size: many
J gene: TRBJ2-6
CDR3 protein: CASSRGHYSNSGANVLTF
CDR3 DNA: TGCGCCAGCAGCCGCGGACATTACTCTAATTCTGGGGCCAACGTCCTGACTTTC

D gene: .
V gene: TRBV20-1
clone size: .
J gene: TRBJ2-4
CDR3 protein: CSARGRGGQNIQYF
CDR3 DNA: TGCAGTGCTAGAGGCAGGGGGGGCCAAAACATTCAGTACTTC

D gene: .
V gene: TRBV25-1
clone size: .
J gene: TRBJ1-1
CDR3 protein: CASSGTRGVEAFF
CDR3 DNA: TGTGCCAGCAGTGGCACACGGGGTGTTGAAGCTTTCTTT

D gene: TRBD2
V gene: TRBV19
clone size: once
J gene: TRBJ2-5
CDR3 protein: CASSNWTSGRVTQYF
CDR3 DNA: TGTGCCAGTAGTAACTGGACTAGCGGGAGAGTGACCCAGTACTTC

D gene: TRBD2
V gene: TRBV24-1
clone size: .
J gene: TRBJ2-1
CDR3 protein: CATSDRELAGYNEQFF
CDR3 DNA: TGTGCCACCAGTGACCGAGAGCTAGCGGGATACAATGAGCAGTTCTTC

D gene: TRBD1
V gene: TRBV6-1
clone size: .
J gene: TRBJ1-2
CDR3 protein: CASNGQGASYGYTF
CDR3 DNA: TGTGCCAGCAATGGACAGGGGGCGAGCTATGGCTACACCTTC

D gene: .
V gene: TRBV15
clone size: .
J gene: TRBJ1-1
CDR3 protein: CATSREGPPRAFF
CDR3 DNA: TGTGCCACCAGCAGGGAGGGGCCTCCTCGGGCTTTCTTT

D gene: TRBD1
V gene: TRBV7-2
clone size: many
J gene: TRBJ1-5
CDR3 protein: CASSLTGTESNQPQHF
CDR3 DNA: TGTGCCAGCAGCCTAACCGGGACAGAGTCCAATCAGCCCCAGCATTTT

D gene: .
V gene: TRBV7-7
clone size: many
J gene: TRBJ2-2
CDR3 protein: CASSLAAANTGELFF
CDR3 DNA: TGTGCCAGCAGCTTAGCGGCAGCGAACACCGGGGAGCTGTTTTTT

D gene: .
V gene: TRBV27
clone size: .
J gene: TRBJ1-1
CDR3 protein: CASRKGTYTEAFF
CDR3 DNA: TGTGCCAGCAGAAAGGGGACGTACACTGAAGCTTTCTTT

D gene: TRBD1
V gene: TRBV28
clone size: .
J gene: TRBJ1-4
CDR3 protein: CAIKGQNNEKLFF
CDR3 DNA: TGTGCCATTAAGGGACAGAATAATGAAAAACTGTTTTTT

D gene: .
V gene: TRBV18
clone size: many
J gene: TRBJ1-1
CDR3 protein: CASSPGENTEAFF
CDR3 DNA: TGTGCCAGCAGTCCGGGGGAGAACACTGAAGCTTTCTTT

D gene: .
V gene: TRBV28
clone size: .
J gene: TRBJ1-1
CDR3 protein: CASSLRDYTEAFF
CDR3 DNA: TGTGCCAGCAGCCTCCGGGACTACACTGAAGCTTTCTTT

D gene: .
V gene: TRBV10-3
clone size: .
J gene: TRBJ2-1
CDR3 protein: CAISANPGTAYNEQFF
CDR3 DNA: TGTGCCATCAGTGCCAACCCTGGGACCGCCTACAATGAGCAGTTCTTC

D gene: .
V gene: TRBV10-3
clone size: .
J gene: TRBJ1-2
CDR3 protein: CAISFGTSNYGYTF
CDR3 DNA: TGTGCCATCAGTTTTGGGACATCTAACTATGGCTACACCTTC

D gene: .
V gene: TRBV4-3
clone size: .
J gene: TRBJ2-4
CDR3 protein: CASSQALGSGAKNIQYF
CDR3 DNA: TGCGCCAGCAGCCAAGCTCTCGGGAGCGGGGCCAAAAACATTCAGTACTTC

D gene: .
V gene: TRBV7-6
clone size: .
J gene: TRBJ2-5
CDR3 protein: CASSYFGGEETQYF
CDR3 DNA: TGTGCCAGCAGTTATTTTGGCGGGGAAGAGACCCAGTACTTC

D gene: .
V gene: TRBV7-9
clone size: .
J gene: TRBJ2-1
CDR3 protein: CASSLGLAVLTSSYNEQFF
CDR3 DNA: TGTGCCAGCAGCTTAGGACTCGCTGTCCTGACTAGCTCCTACAATGAGCAGTTCTTC

D gene: .
V gene: TRBV30
clone size: .
J gene: TRBJ2-5
CDR3 protein: CAWSSPRGTQYF
CDR3 DNA: TGTGCCTGGAGTTCGCCGCGGGGGACCCAGTACTTC

D gene: .
V gene: TRBV6-2/TRBV6-3
clone size: .
J gene: TRBJ2-3
CDR3 protein: CASSSTGPRGMSQYF
CDR3 DNA: TGTGCCAGCAGTTCCACGGGACCTAGGGGCATGTCGCAGTATTTT

D gene: .
V gene: TRBV28
clone size: few
J gene: TRBJ1-2
CDR3 protein: CASSLGTANNYGYTF
CDR3 DNA: TGTGCCAGCAGTTTAGGAACAGCGAATAACTATGGCTACACCTTC

D gene: .
V gene: TRBV30
clone size: few
J gene: TRBJ2-1
CDR3 protein: CAWSTRYLEQFF
CDR3 DNA: TGTGCCTGGAGCACTAGGTACCTAGAGCAGTTCTTC

D gene: TRBD2
V gene: TRBV2
clone size: few
J gene: TRBJ2-1
CDR3 protein: CASSEVTSGIYNEQFF
CDR3 DNA: TGTGCCAGCAGTGAAGTAACTAGCGGGATCTACAATGAGCAGTTCTTC

D gene: .
V gene: TRBV7-2
clone size: many
J gene: TRBJ1-1
CDR3 protein: CASSAPGAGTEAFF
CDR3 DNA: TGTGCCAGCAGCGCGCCGGGGGCGGGAACTGAAGCTTTCTTT

D gene: .
V gene: TRBV7-2
clone size: many
J gene: TRBJ1-2
CDR3 protein: CASSTGQRTYYGYTF
CDR3 DNA: TGTGCCAGCAGCACAGGACAGAGAACGTACTATGGCTACACCTTC

D gene: .
V gene: TRBV7-2
clone size: .
J gene: TRBJ1-1
CDR3 protein: CASSFTPSPNTEAFF
CDR3 DNA: TGTGCCAGCAGCTTTACCCCAAGTCCCAACACTGAAGCTTTCTTT

D gene: .
V gene: TRBV10-3
clone size: .
J gene: TRBJ2-3
CDR3 protein: CAISESGAPADTQYF
CDR3 DNA: TGTGCCATCAGTGAATCGGGAGCACCCGCAGATACGCAGTATTTT

D gene: TRBD1
V gene: TRBV27
clone size: few
J gene: TRBJ2-7
CDR3 protein: CASSLSEPGGYEQYF
CDR3 DNA: TGTGCCAGCAGTTTATCGGAGCCAGGGGGCTACGAGCAGTACTTC

D gene: TRBD2
V gene: TRBV30
clone size: .
J gene: TRBJ2-1
CDR3 protein: CAWSIGSGSLNEQFF
CDR3 DNA: TGTGCCTGGAGCATCGGGAGCGGGAGCCTGAATGAGCAGTTCTTC

D gene: .
V gene: TRBV6-5
clone size: .
J gene: TRBJ1-1
CDR3 protein: CASSYFALGGAEAFF
CDR3 DNA: TGTGCCAGCAGTTACTTTGCCCTGGGGGGGGCTGAAGCTTTCTTT

D gene: TRBD2
V gene: TRBV7-2
clone size: many
J gene: TRBJ2-1
CDR3 protein: CASSQTLAGDEQFF
CDR3 DNA: TGTGCCAGCAGCCAAACCCTAGCGGGTGATGAGCAGTTCTTC